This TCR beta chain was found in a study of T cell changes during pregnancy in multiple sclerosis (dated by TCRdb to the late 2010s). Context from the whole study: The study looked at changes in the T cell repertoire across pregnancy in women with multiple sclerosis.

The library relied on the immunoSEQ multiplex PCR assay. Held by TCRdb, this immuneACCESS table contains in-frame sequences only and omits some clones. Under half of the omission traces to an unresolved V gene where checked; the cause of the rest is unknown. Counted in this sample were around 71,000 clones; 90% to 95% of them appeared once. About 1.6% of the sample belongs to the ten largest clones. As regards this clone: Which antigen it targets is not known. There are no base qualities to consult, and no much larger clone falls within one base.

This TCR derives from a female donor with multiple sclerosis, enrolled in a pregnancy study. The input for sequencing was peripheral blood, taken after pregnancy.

The sequence in DNA is TGTGCCAGCAGTTTATCAACAGCCACCGAAAAACTGTTTTTT. It translates as CASSLSTATEKLFF. The chain is assembled from TRBV28 and TRBJ1-4; the D gene remains uncertain. According to the germline V gene, CDR1 reads MDHEN and CDR2 reads SYDVKM. The CDR3 goes from the cysteine to the phenylalanine over 14 residues. The DNA shown is the 42-base CDR3, in frame from base 1. Cut back by 1 base and 8 bases, the V and J ends lie 11 bases apart.